The 29 T cell receptor beta chains reported below all come from one sample, sequenced in a study of radiation and T cells in renal cell carcinoma. The table came from immunoSEQ multiplex PCR; TCRdb's copy has only in-frame clones and leaves some out. The sample includes 150,000 or so clones, about nine tenths of them seen just once. Time point denoted: baseline pretreatment blood. Treatment specified: 15 Gy SBRT to primary tumor, nephrectomy 4 weeks later. The material was blood, obtained from a patient whose treatment included radiotherapy and nephrectomy. The origin of the receptors is a woman in her sixties or seventies with renal cell carcinoma.

This chain connects TRBV28 to TRBJ1-1; no definite D call. The CDR3 contains 11 residues. In germline, CDR1 is MDHEN, CDR2 SYDVKM. Trimming left V 5 bases short and J 5 bases short, with 6 bases between. The CDR3 loop is CASSRLTEAFF. The CDR3 DNA reads as TGTGCCAGCAGTAGATTGACTGAAGCTTTCTTT.

The genes are TRBV5-3 and TRBJ2-7, with unresolved D. TRBV5-3 is designated an ORF whose function remains uncertain. V lost 5 bases and J lost 4, with 16 bases in between. This CDR3 comprises 14 residues. The CDR3 spells CARRLSSDQYEQYF. DNA for the CDR3: TGTGCCAGAAGGTTGTCGTCCGACCAGTACGAGCAGTACTTC.

The rearrangement links TRBV4-3 to TRBJ1-1; maybe TRBD1 (5 bases). CDR3 length equals 13 residues. V lost 8 bases and J lost 0, with 10 bases in between. Germline CDR1 LGHNA, CDR2 YSLEER. The CDR3 sequence is CASRTTVNTEAFF. The CDR3 coding sequence is TGCGCCAGCCGAACGACAGTGAACACTGAAGCTTTCTTT.

V and J are TRBV29-1 and TRBJ2-2; TRBD1 agrees at 8 bases. V dropped 5 bases and J dropped 5; count of bases not matched to a gene: 4. CDR1 is SQVTM, CDR2 ANQGSEA, per germline. The CDR3 extends over 13 amino acids. CDR3 residues: CSVQGARTGELFF. CDR3 DNA: TGCAGCGTTCAGGGGGCGAGAACCGGGGAGCTGTTTTTT.

This clone was observed a few times. The V gene is TRBV27, the J gene TRBJ1-5; no firm D call. There are 15 residues in the CDR3. CDR1 and CDR2 from the germline V gene are MNHEY and SMNVEV (reference sequence). Trimming pared 5 bases from V and 7 bases from J, leaving 18 bases between. CDR3 coding DNA: TGTGCCAGCAGTCCCGCGGACCGCCCGAGCCAGCCCCAGCATTTT. Protein sequence: CASSPADRPSQPQHF.

The sample holds one count of this clone. The V and J genes are TRBV9 and TRBJ2-5; 9 bases line up with TRBD2. V lost 0 bases, J lost 5 bases, and 8 bases stayed unmatched. Germline assignment: CDR1 SGDLS and CDR2 YYNGEE. CDR3 length equals 16 residues. The CDR3 DNA reads as TGTGCCAGCAGCGTAGGCGGGTTAGCGGGGGTGGAGACCCAGTACTTC. It translates to CASSVGGLAGVETQYF. Drawing the rest from reference TRBV9 and TRBJ2-5, the complete variable domain is DSGVTQTPKHLITATGQRVTLRCSPRSGDLSVYWYQQSLDQGLQFLIQYYNGEERAKGNILERFSAQQFPDLHSELNLSSLELGDSALYFCASSVGGLAGVETQYFGPGTRLLVL.

V and J are TRBV30 and TRBJ1-6; 7 nucleotides align to TRBD1. Germline V CDR1 and CDR2: GTSNPN, SVGIG (reference sequence). The CDR3 totals 15 residues. Losses at the gene ends were 3 bases for V and 4 bases for J; bases not matched to a gene: 6. The CDR3 sequence: CAWSTPGQYNSPLHF. CDR3 coding DNA: TGTGCCTGGAGCACGCCGGGACAGTATAATTCACCCCTCCACTTT.

The chain recombines TRBV6-5 with TRBJ1-2, with no clear D. Trimming removed 2 bases at V and 0 bases at J, with 10 bases between. Germline-derived CDR1 and CDR2 are MNHEY and SVGAGI. This CDR3 has 15 amino acids. CDR3 residues: CASSYKRDPNYGYTF. The CDR3 DNA sequence: TGTGCCAGCAGTTACAAGAGGGATCCTAACTATGGCTACACCTTC.

This clone has a handful of counts. The V call is TRBV9, the J call TRBJ1-1; TRBD1 agrees at 8 bases. Germline V lookup: CDR1 SGDLS, CDR2 YYNGEE. This CDR3 is built from 14 residues. The V segment lost 0 bases and the J segment 5 bases; nucleotides outside the gene matches: 3. The CDR3 region has the DNA TGTGCCAGCAGCGTAGACAGGGGGTTAACTGAAGCTTTCTTT. Protein sequence: CASSVDRGLTEAFF.

A single count supports this clone. The CDR3 is CASSIRPGGSNTEAFF. In nucleotides, the CDR3 is TGTGCCAGCAGCATAAGACCAGGGGGCTCGAACACTGAAGCTTTCTTT. The V gene is TRBV7-2, the J gene TRBJ1-1, with TRBD1 matching over 8 bases. CDR3 length: 16 amino acids. V lost 5 bases and J lost 1; bases outside the gene matches: 9. Germline values: CDR1 SGHTA, CDR2 FQGNSA.

The J gene is TRBJ1-2, the V gene TRBV7-9; 8 nucleotides align to TRBD1. The germline CDR1 and CDR2 sequences are SEHNR and FQNEAQ (reference sequence). V shed 4 bases, J shed 6 bases, and the junction held 7 bases outside the gene matches. CDR3 size: 14 residues. CDR3 nucleotides: TGTGCCAGCAGCTCCGCAGGACAGGGTCATGGCTACACCTTC. Encoded protein: CASSSAGQGHGYTF.

This chain uses TRBV5-4 with TRBJ1-2; D possibly corresponds to TRBD1 (6 bases). Germline V gene sequence: CDR1 SGHNT, CDR2 YYREEE (reference sequence). The CDR3 runs 13 residues. V dropped 4 bases and J dropped 4 bases, with 11 bases sitting between them. In DNA, the CDR3 is TGTGCCAGCAGCCCGGACAGTCGCTATGGCTACACCTTC. This translates into CASSPDSRYGYTF.

This chain uses TRBV11-3 with TRBJ2-6; 7 bases fit TRBD1. The CDR3 consists of 17 residues. Germline V CDR1 and CDR2: SGHNT, YENEEA. V was pared by 5 bases and J by 0 bases, with 7 bases of the junction left unmatched. The CDR3 bases are TGTGCCAGCAGCGGCGGACAGGCTTTCTCTGGGGCCAACGTCCTGACTTTC. Its translation is CASSGGQAFSGANVLTF.

This chain joins TRBV30 and TRBJ1-1; D might be TRBD1 (5 bases). Between the trimmed V and J ends, which lost 4 bases and 4 bases, there was a span of 16 bases. In germline, CDR1 is GTSNPN, CDR2 SVGIG (reference sequence). This CDR3 spans 14 amino acids. The CDR3 DNA follows: TGTGCCTGGATCCACTTAGATGGGGGCACTGAAGCTTTCTTT. Residues: CAWIHLDGGTEAFF.

This chain connects TRBV27 to TRBJ2-1; TRBD1 is a possible D gene (6 bases). Germline CDR1 reads MNHEY; CDR2 reads SMNVEV (reference sequence). This CDR3 has 17 amino acids. V was clipped by 4 bases and J by 5 bases, with 21 bases between them. The CDR3 is CASSYAKPGTLNNEQFF. The CDR3, as DNA: TGTGCCAGCAGTTACGCGAAACCCGGGACACTTAACAATGAGCAGTTCTTC.

This clone has more than one count but fewer than ten. The chain is built from TRBV6-5 and TRBJ1-6, with D possibly matching TRBD1 (5 bases). V lost 0 bases to trimming and J lost 15 bases, with 12 bases between them. The CDR3 is 13 residues long. Germline CDR1 and CDR2: MNHEY and SVGAGI. The CDR3 region is CASSYSAGWVLHF. The CDR3, as DNA: TGTGCCAGCAGTTACTCGGCAGGGTGGGTCCTCCACTTT.

The chain carries TRBV4-1 and TRBJ1-3; D remains unclear. CDR3 size: 17 residues. In germline, CDR1 is MGHRA, CDR2 YSYEKL. Trimming stripped 1 base from V and 0 bases from J, with 13 bases between. The CDR3 bases are TGCGCCAGCAGCCAAGTAGACTCCGGCCCCTCTGGAAACACCATATATTTT. Translating it yields CASSQVDSGPSGNTIYF.

V usage is TRBV9 and J usage is TRBJ2-6; possibly TRBD1 for D (6 bases). V dropped 6 bases and J dropped 2 bases, with 21 bases sitting between them. Germline CDR1 is SGDLS and CDR2 is YYNGEE. The CDR3 runs 18 residues. CDR3 sequence reads: CASTRRDTLGAGANVLTF. CDR3 DNA: TGTGCCAGCACCCGACGGGACACCCTGGGGGCTGGGGCCAACGTCCTGACTTTC.

The chain joins TRBV18 to TRBJ1-5; TRBD1 matches 10 bases. The CDR3 runs to 19 residues. Germline trimming cut 3 bases from V and 0 bases from J; bases unmatched to any gene: 11. Germline V gene data show CDR1 as KGHSH and CDR2 as LQKENI. CDR3 loop: CASSPVTGGAGISNQPQHF. In DNA, the CDR3 is TGTGCCAGCTCACCGGTGACAGGGGGCGCCGGGATTAGCAATCAGCCCCAGCATTTT.

This chain links TRBV19 with TRBJ1-4; D remains unclear. Between the trimmed V and J ends, which lost 3 bases and 6 bases, there was a span of 11 bases. Germline loops: CDR1 LNHDA, CDR2 SQIVND (reference sequence). This CDR3 spans 14 amino acids. CDR3 nucleotide sequence: TGTGCCAGTAGTATTTTACAGAGGGATGAAAAACTGTTTTTT. It yields the protein CASSILQRDEKLFF.

The chain recombines TRBV13 with TRBJ1-5; D uncertain. The germline V gene encodes CDR1 PRHDT and CDR2 FYEKMQ (reference sequence). CDR3 size: 16 residues. The ends were cut back, 0 bases at V and 3 bases at J, with 12 bases in the middle. The CDR3, as DNA: TGTGCCAGCAGCTTAGGGTTTTCGTCAGACAATCAGCCCCAGCATTTT. Translation gives CASSLGFSSDNQPQHF.

The chain joins TRBV5-1 to TRBJ1-3, with D perhaps TRBD1 (5 bases). Trimming cost V 3 bases and J 0 bases, with 19 bases left between them. This CDR3 region has 18 residues. Germline values: CDR1 SGHRS, CDR2 YFSETQ. Here the CDR3 reads CASSWGTDVRLSGNTIYF. As DNA, the CDR3 is TGCGCCAGCAGCTGGGGGACGGACGTCCGTCTCTCTGGAAACACCATATATTTT.

The chain links TRBV4-3 to TRBJ1-1; D uncertain. The germline V gene encodes CDR1 LGHNA and CDR2 YSLEER. CDR3 size: 14 residues. V gave up 1 base and J gave up 0 bases, with 6 bases separating them. The CDR3 protein is CASSQVLLNTEAFF. The DNA of the CDR3 is TGCGCCAGCAGCCAAGTTCTGTTGAACACTGAAGCTTTCTTT.

The J gene is TRBJ1-2, the V gene TRBV7-2; D is possibly TRBD1 (6 bases). The ends were cut back, 0 bases at V and 3 bases at J, with 17 bases in the middle. The CDR3 is made up of 17 amino acids. Per germline, CDR1 SGHTA and CDR2 FQGNSA. Here the CDR3 DNA reads TGTGCCAGCAGCTTAGCGGGCAGGGGAGGTATAGACTATGGCTACACCTTC. Translation gives CASSLAGRGGIDYGYTF.

The count of this clone is one. The genes are TRBV28 and TRBJ2-7, with a possible D match to TRBD2 (5 bases). Trimming pared 6 bases from V and 4 bases from J, leaving 19 bases between. CDR1 MDHEN and CDR2 SYDVKM come from the germline V gene. There are 15 residues in the CDR3. The CDR3 DNA sequence: TGTGCCAGCAGCGGGCCGGACGGAGGCCTTTACGAGCAGTACTTC. It encodes CASSGPDGGLYEQYF.

This clone came up a few times. This chain links TRBV18 with TRBJ1-3, with 8 positions matching TRBD1. From germline, CDR1 is KGHSH and CDR2 LQKENI. This CDR3 is 15 amino acids long. V was pared by 5 bases and J by 1 base, with 4 bases of the junction left unmatched. The CDR3 region is CASSAGTGSGNTIYF. The DNA for the CDR3 is TGTGCCAGCTCAGCCGGGACAGGATCTGGAAACACCATATATTTT.

The genes are TRBV7-8 and TRBJ1-4; possible D gene TRBD1, 5 bases. This CDR3 has 12 amino acids. Looked up from germline, CDR1 is SGHVS and CDR2 is FQNEAQ. Trimming pared 5 bases from V and 11 bases from J, leaving 12 bases between. The CDR3 DNA reads as TGTGCCAGCAGCCTCCTCCGGGGCAAACTGTTTTTT. Translating it yields CASSLLRGKLFF.

This chain connects TRBV4-2 to TRBJ2-1; D gene uncertain. CDR1 is LGHNA and CDR2 is YNFKEQ in the germline V gene. This CDR3 spans 14 amino acids. V was trimmed by 4 bases and J by 0 bases, leaving 7 bases between them. This chain's CDR3 is CASSPIDSYNEQFF. The DNA for the CDR3 is TGTGCCAGCAGCCCTATAGACTCCTACAATGAGCAGTTCTTC.

The genes are TRBV5-6 and TRBJ1-6; tentative D call: TRBD1 (6 bases). Trimming cost V 0 bases and J 0 bases, with 7 bases left between them. The CDR3 totals 16 residues. Germline CDR1 is SGHDT and CDR2 is YYEEEE. The CDR3 is CASSLADSSYNSPLHF. The CDR3 region has the DNA TGTGCCAGCAGCTTGGCGGACAGCTCCTATAATTCACCCCTCCACTTT.